This TCR beta chain was obtained from a study of control samples from healthy donors and cancer patients. The method was immunoSEQ multiplex PCR; TCRdb's version includes in-frame clones alone and lacks a portion of them. The sample records 70,000 to 90,000 clones, about 94% being singletons. The V segment lost 6 bases and the J segment 1 base; nucleotides outside the gene matches: 6. The germline CDR1 and CDR2 sequences are SGHKS and YYEKEE (reference sequence). This CDR3 comprises 14 residues. The genes are TRBV5-5 and TRBJ1-1; 7 bases are a match to TRBD1. This TCR was recovered from a woman under 30 in good health. Sequences were obtained from blood. CDR3 DNA sequence: TGTGCCAGCATCAAGGGGGCGAAGAACACTGAAGCTTTCTTT. This translates into CASIKGAKNTEAFF.